These 25 T cell receptor beta chains share one sample of origin, sequenced in a study of cytomegalovirus exposure and HLA in healthy donors. The method was immunoSEQ multiplex PCR; TCRdb's version includes in-frame clones alone and lacks a portion of them. The table shows 120,000 to 150,000 clones, with about 87% occurring only once. The sequenced sample consisted of PBMCs. These TCRs come from a man between 18 and 29 years old in good health and CMV-seropositive.

This clone was recorded once. This chain joins TRBV14 and TRBJ2-2; 9 bases are shared with TRBD1. CDR1 SGHDN and CDR2 FVKESK come from the germline V gene. J gave up 4 bases and V 5 bases, and 5 bases lay outside the gene matches. This CDR3 has 15 amino acids. The CDR3 spells CASSAGQGFTGELFF. CDR3 nucleotides: TGTGCCAGCAGCGCAGGACAGGGGTTCACCGGGGAGCTGTTTTTT.

The J gene is TRBJ1-6, the V gene TRBV7-8; a possible D gene is TRBD1 (6 bases). The CDR3 runs to 15 residues. Germline-derived CDR1 and CDR2 are SGHVS and FQNEAQ. The V end was cut by 5 bases, the J end by 4 bases, with 12 bases between. The chain's CDR3 is CASSPGVVYNSPLHF. The CDR3 nucleotides read TGTGCCAGCAGCCCAGGGGTCGTGTATAATTCACCCCTCCACTTT.

The rearrangement uses TRBV6-6 and TRBJ1-4; 7 positions match TRBD1. The V and J ends lost 5 bases and 8 bases, in that order; junction bases with no gene match: 11. The CDR3 is made up of 15 amino acids. Germline V gene sequence: CDR1 MNHNY, CDR2 SVGAGI (reference sequence). CDR3 bases: TGTGCCAGCAGTGACATGAACAGGGGCGGAGAAAAACTGTTTTTT. As protein: CASSDMNRGGEKLFF.

This chain uses TRBV21-1 with TRBJ2-7; TRBD1, as called in the table, went unchecked against the DNA. TRBV21-1 is a known pseudogene. The CDR3 consists of 21 residues. The CDR3 DNA is TGTGCCAGCAGCAAAGTACTATCCCCCGGGACAGAGTTCTATGGCTCCTACGAGCAGTACTTC. Its translation is CASSKVLSPGTEFYGSYEQYF.

This chain links TRBV19 with TRBJ2-1; 9 bases match TRBD1. Germline trimming cut 5 bases from V and 4 bases from J; bases unmatched to any gene: 3. The CDR3 is 14 amino acids. Germline V gives CDR1 LNHDA, CDR2 SQIVND (reference sequence). CDR3: CASSSGTGYNEQFF. DNA for the CDR3: TGTGCCAGTAGTTCCGGGACAGGGTACAATGAGCAGTTCTTC.

The genes are TRBV10-3 and TRBJ2-2; 11 bases line up with TRBD2. CDR1 is ENHRY, CDR2 SYGVKD, per germline. The CDR3 runs 15 residues. V lost 6 bases, J lost 2 bases, and 2 bases stayed unmatched. The CDR3 DNA follows: TGTGCCATCAGGGGACTAGCGGACAACACCGGGGAGCTGTTTTTT. It specifies CAIRGLADNTGELFF.

The chain uses TRBV30 and TRBJ2-5; TRBD1 matches at 7 bases. There are 15 residues in the CDR3. Germline CDR1 reads GTSNPN; CDR2 reads SVGIG (reference sequence). Trimming took 4 bases from V and 5 from J; bases not matched to a gene: 13. In DNA, the CDR3 is TGTGCCTGGACCCGCGTCCGAGGGGGCGCGGAGACCCAGTACTTC. Its translation is CAWTRVRGGAETQYF.

This clone has ten or more counts. The chain links TRBV11-1 to TRBJ2-7; D possibly corresponds to TRBD1 (5 bases). V gave up 5 bases and J gave up 0 bases, with 14 bases separating them. Germline V gene data show CDR1 as SGHAT and CDR2 as FQDESV (reference sequence). This CDR3 has 15 residues. The CDR3 is CASSLRTHPSYEQYF. CDR3 coding DNA: TGTGCCAGCAGCCTCCGGACACATCCCTCCTACGAGCAGTACTTC.

The chain carries TRBV29-1 and TRBJ2-3; perhaps TRBD1 as D (5 bases). Trimming took 4 bases from V and 4 from J, leaving 18 bases between them. Per germline, CDR1 SQVTM and CDR2 ANQGSEA. CDR3 length: 15 residues. The CDR3 reads CSVAPTGLGPDTQYF. In DNA, the CDR3 is TGCAGCGTTGCCCCTACTGGGTTGGGGCCAGATACGCAGTATTTT.

In its sample, this clone was seen a few times. The rearrangement links TRBV19 to TRBJ2-7; D not certain. V dropped 4 bases and J dropped 3 bases, with 16 bases sitting between them. The CDR3 has 15 residues. Germline V lookup: CDR1 LNHDA, CDR2 SQIVND (reference sequence). The CDR3 loop reads CASSTLNDPFYEQYF. The DNA of the CDR3 is TGTGCCAGTAGTACACTAAACGATCCTTTCTACGAGCAGTACTTC.

V is TRBV5-4 and J is TRBJ2-3; possibly TRBD2 for D (6 bases). The V gene's germline CDR1 is SGHNT and CDR2 YYREEE (reference sequence). This CDR3 spans 17 amino acids. The V end lost 0 bases, the J end lost 1 base, and 15 bases lay between the germline ends. The CDR3 DNA reads as TGTGCCAGCAGCTTGGTGGGAGGACAAGGAGGCACAGATACGCAGTATTTT. Protein: CASSLVGGQGGTDTQYF. Full variable domain (remainder filled in from reference TRBV5-4 and TRBJ2-3): ETGVTQSPTHLIKTRGQQVTLRCSSQSGHNTVSWYQQALGQGPQFIFQYYREEENGRGNFPPRFSGLQFPNYSSELNVNALELDDSALYLCASSLVGGQGGTDTQYFGPGTRLTVL.

The genes are TRBV4-1 and TRBJ2-7, with 8 bases matching TRBD1. V shed 0 bases, J shed 9 bases, and the junction held 7 bases outside the gene matches. Germline CDR1 and CDR2: MGHRA and YSYEKL. The length of the CDR3 is 14 residues. The CDR3 DNA sequence: TGCGCCAGCAGCCAAGATCTGACAGGGGTAGGGCAGTACTTC. It encodes CASSQDLTGVGQYF.

The chain carries TRBV7-9 and TRBJ2-3, with D tentatively TRBD1 (5 bases). Deletions cut 6 bases from V and 3 bases from J, with 16 bases between. The CDR3 has 15 amino acids. CDR1 is SEHNR, CDR2 FQNEAQ, per germline (reference sequence). This chain's CDR3 is CASRNQGYGTDTQYF. CDR3 sequence (DNA): TGTGCCAGCAGAAACCAGGGCTATGGTACAGATACGCAGTATTTT.

V and J are TRBV19 and TRBJ1-2; D gene unclear. Trimming pared 5 bases from V and 7 bases from J, leaving 14 bases between. Germline loops: CDR1 LNHDA, CDR2 SQIVND (reference sequence). The CDR3 is 13 amino acids. The CDR3 loop is CASSLVVGVGYTF. The CDR3 coding sequence is TGTGCCAGTAGTTTGGTTGTCGGGGTTGGCTACACCTTC.

This chain uses TRBV2 with TRBJ1-5; possibly TRBD1 for D (5 bases). This CDR3 has 13 residues. The germline CDR1 and CDR2 sequences are SNHLY and FYNNEI. V lost 4 bases and J 14 bases, leaving 18 bases between the germline ends. CDR3 protein: CASSGAPGQGKHF. In DNA form, the CDR3 reads TGTGCCAGCAGTGGGGCCCCCGGGCAGGGAAAGCATTTT. Together with reference TRBV2 and TRBJ1-5, the CDR3 gives the full variable domain: EPEVTQTPSHQVTQMGQEVILRCVPISNHLYFYWYRQILGQKVEFLVSFYNNEISEKSEIFDDQFSVERPDGSNFTLKIRSTKLEDSAMYFCASSGAPGQGKHFGDGTRLSIL.

There are a few counts of this clone. The chain combines TRBV14 with TRBJ2-7; a weak D match, TRBD1 (6 bases). The CDR3 runs 15 residues. Germline lookup yields CDR1 SGHDN and CDR2 FVKESK. The V gene lost 3 bases and the J gene lost 6 bases, with 18 bases spanning the gap. This CDR3 is CASSQAKGVRSEQYF. Here the CDR3 DNA reads TGTGCCAGCAGCCAGGCGAAGGGGGTAAGGAGCGAGCAGTACTTC.

The chain combines TRBV9 with TRBJ2-6; maybe TRBD1 (5 bases). V shed 4 bases and J shed 0 bases, with 11 bases lying between them. This CDR3 region has 16 residues. Per germline, CDR1 SGDLS and CDR2 YYNGEE. CDR3 residues: CASSTGPNSGANVLTF. DNA of the CDR3: TGTGCCAGCAGCACAGGCCCGAACTCTGGGGCCAACGTCCTGACTTTC.

The chain couples TRBV30 to TRBJ1-2; D not certain. CDR1 is GTSNPN, CDR2 SVGIG, per germline (reference sequence). V lost 1 base to trimming and J lost 2 bases, with 17 bases between them. The CDR3 runs to 16 residues. The CDR3 DNA is TGTGCCTGGAGTGGAGCGTCCGGGTCCTCCAACTATGGCTACACCTTC. This encodes CAWSGASGSSNYGYTF. Full variable domain (outside the CDR3, taken from reference TRBV30 and TRBJ1-2): SQTIHQWPATLVQPVGSPLSLECTVEGTSNPNLYWYRQAAGRGLQLLFYSVGIGQISSEVPQNLSASRPQDRQFILSSKKLLLSDSGFYLCAWSGASGSSNYGYTFGSGTRLTVV.

The V gene is TRBV5-1, the J gene TRBJ2-1; TRBD2 agrees at 13 bases. This CDR3 comprises 18 residues. Per the germline V gene, CDR1 is SGHRS and CDR2 is YFSETQ. Trimming took 3 bases from V and 2 from J; bases not matched to a gene: 8. The CDR3 region is CASSSRTSGGEAYNEQFF. The CDR3 coding sequence is TGCGCCAGCAGCTCCAGGACTAGCGGGGGAGAAGCCTACAATGAGCAGTTCTTC.

The rearrangement links TRBV7-2 to TRBJ1-5, with 8 nucleotides matching TRBD1. Germline CDR1 and CDR2: SGHTA and FQGNSA. This CDR3 is 15 amino acids long. Unmatched junction bases numbered 3, after V lost 2 bases and J lost 3 bases. CDR3 protein: CASSLRTGSNQPQHF. The CDR3 nucleotides read TGTGCCAGCAGCTTAAGGACAGGGTCCAATCAGCCCCAGCATTTT.

The CDR3 nucleotides are TGTGGCCTAGCGGGGGGGCTGCATGGTACGCAGTATTTT. Its translation: CGLAGGLHGTQYF. The chain uses TRBV2 and TRBJ2-3; 12 bases align to TRBD2. CDR1 is SNHLY and CDR2 is FYNNEI in the germline V gene. CDR3 size: 13 residues.

The chain recombines TRBV12-5 with TRBJ2-7, with TRBD2 identical over 8 bases. Germline CDR1 LGHNT, CDR2 FRNRAP. CDR3 length: 13 amino acids. V lost 3 bases to trimming and J lost 6 bases; unmatched junction nucleotides: 4. The CDR3 DNA sequence: TGTGCTAGTGGTTTTCCGGGGGGGGTCGAGCAGTACTTC. This gives the protein CASGFPGGVEQYF.

The CDR3 sequence is CAWILGGPEAFF. Written as DNA, the CDR3 is TGTGCCTGGATCCTAGGTGGCCCTGAAGCTTTCTTT. The V and J genes are TRBV30 and TRBJ1-1, with unresolved D. Germline V gene data show CDR1 as GTSNPN and CDR2 as SVGIG (reference sequence). The V and J ends lost 4 bases and 6 bases respectively, with 12 bases between them. This CDR3 is 12 amino acids long. The variable domain in full, completed from reference TRBV30 and TRBJ1-1, reads SQTIHQWPATLVQPVGSPLSLECTVEGTSNPNLYWYRQAAGRGLQLLFYSVGIGQISSEVPQNLSASRPQDRQFILSSKKLLLSDSGFYLCAWILGGPEAFFGQGTRLTVV.

For this clone: The same CDR3 arises from other DNA sequences in this sample as well. The V gene is TRBV5-1, the J gene TRBJ1-3, with D possibly TRBD1 on 5 matching bases. The CDR3 runs 15 residues. Trimming took 0 bases from V and 4 from J, leaving 11 bases between them. The germline V gene encodes CDR1 SGHRS and CDR2 YFSETQ. The DNA of the CDR3 is TGCGCCAGCAGCTTGGCCGCAGGGCCAGGAAACACCATATATTTT. Translation: CASSLAAGPGNTIYF.

V usage is TRBV9 and J usage is TRBJ2-2; 7 bases are shared with TRBD1. V was pared by 4 bases and J by 2 bases, with 8 bases of the junction left unmatched. The CDR3 is 16 residues long. Looked up from germline, CDR1 is SGDLS and CDR2 is YYNGEE. The CDR3, as DNA: TGTGCCAGCAGCCCACGACAGGGTTATAACACCGGGGAGCTGTTTTTT. Its translation is CASSPRQGYNTGELFF. The full variable domain, rest sourced from reference TRBV9 and TRBJ2-2, is DSGVTQTPKHLITATGQRVTLRCSPRSGDLSVYWYQQSLDQGLQFLIQYYNGEERAKGNILERFSAQQFPDLHSELNLSSLELGDSALYFCASSPRQGYNTGELFFGEGSRLTVL.